This T cell receptor (beta chain) was profiled in a study of CD8 T cells in Susac syndrome. Across the whole study: Treatment at blood withdrawal was none, corticosteroids, or intravenous immunoglobulin alone in Susac syndrome patients. Study conclusions and caveats: The relatively small number of individuals in the TCR sequencing and HLA analysis was acknowledged by the study.

The V end was cut by 3 bases, the J end by 4 bases, with 10 bases between. This CDR3 is built from 13 residues. Germline CDR1 is SGHRS and CDR2 is YFSETQ. RNA totalling roughly 0.5 to 1 ug underwent reverse transcription with random hexamers. The amplification used immunoSEQ multiplex PCR on TCR beta CDR3; it spanned 54 Vbeta and 13 Jbeta. MiXCR was run by TCRdb on the immunoSEQ multiplex PCR reads, yielding one entry per CDR3 protein. Here the sample spans roughly 250,000 distinct CDR3 sequences, 90% to 96% being singletons. On this clonotype: Its antigen is unidentified.

Sequencing of TCR beta was undertaken in CD8+ and CD4+ T cells derived from blood. The sequence was collected from a human donor with Susac syndrome. The V and J genes are TRBV5-1 and TRBJ2-5, with D possibly matching TRBD2 (6 bases). The sequenced material came from CD4+ T cells from PBMCs. The CDR3 coding sequence is TGCGCCAGCAGCTCCCGGGGGACAGAGACCCAGTACTTC. It specifies CASSSRGTETQYF. Combining the CDR3 with reference TRBV5-1 and TRBJ2-5 gives the whole variable domain KAGVTQTPRYLIKTRGQQVTLSCSPISGHRSVSWYQQTPGQGLQFLFEYFSETQRNKGNFPGRFSGRQFSNSRSEMNVSTLELGDSALYLCASSSRGTETQYFGPGTRLLVL.